This entry lists 9 T cell receptor beta chains sequenced from one sample in a study of HIV-infected patients and healthy controls. Alpha and beta constant-region primers primed reverse transcription of around 500 ng RNA. Each of the alpha and beta chains got its own library through chain-specific third strand synthesis with indices. One entry per CDR3 protein results from TCRdb running MiXCR on the 5' RACE reads. The sample lists 13,000 or so distinct CDR3 sequences, approximately 10% seen once, with around 6% in the top ten. The repertoire came from unfractionated whole blood and reflected all unsorted peripheral T cells. Sequenced: blood. Receptor source: an adult in good health.

The chain joins TRBV5-1 to TRBJ1-1; 9 nucleotides agree with TRBD1. This CDR3 is 15 amino acids long. Trimming took 0 bases from V and 8 from J; bases not matched to a gene: 8. Germline V CDR1 and CDR2: SGHRS, YFSETQ. For the CDR3, the DNA is TGCGCCAGCAGCTTGGCTGGACAGGGGTGGGCCGAAGCTTTCTTT. Its protein is CASSLAGQGWAEAFF.

Only a few counts were recorded for this clonotype. The genes are TRBV28 and TRBJ1-4; D is unresolved. The CDR3 has 15 amino acids. V was trimmed by 6 bases and J by 7 bases, leaving 18 bases between them. The germline CDR1 and CDR2 sequences are MDHEN and SYDVKM. This CDR3 reads CASSKGWSSAEKLFF. The CDR3 region has the DNA TGTGCCAGCAGCAAAGGATGGTCGTCGGCTGAAAAACTGTTTTTT.

Judged by abundance, this clonotype is medium-sized (0.01 to 0.1%). The rearrangement links TRBV2 to TRBJ2-7, with 11 bases fitting TRBD2. The length of the CDR3 is 15 residues. Trimming took 10 bases from V and 1 from J; bases not matched to a gene: 9. CDR1 is SNHLY and CDR2 is FYNNEI in the germline V gene. CDR3 amino acids: CAIESSGRTSYEQYF. For the CDR3, the DNA is TGTGCCATCGAGTCTAGCGGGAGGACGTCCTACGAGCAGTACTTC. The full variable domain, rest sourced from reference TRBV2 and TRBJ2-7, is EPEVTQTPSHQVTQMGQEVILRCVPISNHLYFYWYRQILGQKVEFLVSFYNNEISEKSEIFDDQFSVERPDGSNFTLKIRSTKLEDSAMYFCAIESSGRTSYEQYFGPGTRLTVT.

The V gene is TRBV5-1, the J gene TRBJ2-5; no firm D call. The CDR3 has 11 residues. Germline lookup yields CDR1 SGHRS and CDR2 YFSETQ. With 5 bases removed from V and 4 bases from J, the gap between germline ends came to 6 bases. CDR3 amino acids: CASREAETQYF. The CDR3 nucleotides are TGCGCCAGCAGGGAAGCAGAGACCCAGTACTTC. Full variable domain (rest looked up from reference TRBV5-1 and TRBJ2-5): KAGVTQTPRYLIKTRGQQVTLSCSPISGHRSVSWYQQTPGQGLQFLFEYFSETQRNKGNFPGRFSGRQFSNSRSEMNVSTLELGDSALYLCASREAETQYFGPGTRLLVL.

This clonotype was seen many times. The chain links TRBV20-1 to TRBJ2-2; 8 nucleotides agree with TRBD2. V shed 3 bases, J shed 6 bases, and the junction held 3 bases outside the gene matches. The CDR3 contains 13 residues. CDR1 and CDR2 (germline): DFQATT, SNEGSKA (reference sequence). The DNA of the CDR3 is TGCAGTGCTAGTCCCGGGAGGGCCGGGGAGCTGTTTTTT. Amino acid sequence: CSASPGRAGELFF.

A few counts support this clonotype. This chain connects TRBV12-3 or TRBV12-4 to TRBJ1-3; D is uncertain. Trimming removed 3 bases from V and 4 bases from J, with 4 bases in between. The CDR3 is 12 amino acids. CDR3 amino acids: CASSFYGNTIYF. The CDR3 DNA reads as TGTGCCAGCAGTTTTTACGGAAACACCATATATTTT.

This clonotype was detected many times. V usage is TRBV5-1 and J usage is TRBJ1-1, with TRBD1 identical over 8 bases. V gave up 4 bases and J gave up 4 bases; unmatched junction bases: 6. Germline CDR1 and CDR2: SGHRS and YFSETQ. CDR3 length equals 14 residues. CDR3 sequence reads: CASSPGGAGTEAFF. The CDR3 nucleotides are TGCGCCAGCAGCCCAGGGGGCGCGGGCACTGAAGCTTTCTTT.

The chain couples TRBV5-5 to TRBJ1-1; possibly TRBD1 for D (5 bases). The germline CDR1 and CDR2 sequences are SGHKS and YYEKEE (reference sequence). V was clipped by 4 bases and J by 4 bases, with 14 bases between them. This CDR3 is 14 amino acids long. The CDR3 is CASSRGGEGTEAFF. The CDR3 bases are TGTGCCAGCAGCCGGGGGGGAGAGGGCACTGAAGCTTTCTTT.

V and J are TRBV23-1 and TRBJ2-1; D gene uncertain. TRBV23-1 is assigned to the ORF class and has an uncertain function. The V end was cut by 4 bases, the J end by 7 bases, with 20 bases between. This CDR3 spans 16 amino acids. CDR3 in amino acids: CASSRIISYSANEQFF. CDR3 nucleotide sequence: TGCGCCAGCAGTCGAATCATATCTTACTCAGCGAATGAGCAGTTCTTC.